The text below deals with one T cell receptor (beta chain). Its matching antigen is unknown. The method was immunoSEQ multiplex PCR; TCRdb's version includes in-frame clones alone and lacks a portion of them. The table has about 110,000 clones, roughly 90% seen once. This CDR3 region has 14 residues. V lost 4 bases and J lost 4, with 10 bases in between. Germline V CDR1 and CDR2: MDHEN, SYDVKM. The source of the sample is a study of T cell responses to AZD1222 COVID-19 vaccine. Findings and caveats of the study: Only a handful of AZD1222 recipients were seropositive at baseline. Unmutated variant regions reportedly attract nearly half of all spike-specific TCRs.

The input for sequencing was peripheral blood, taken on day 0 of MenACWY control vaccination. The chain couples TRBV28 to TRBJ2-2; D call uncertain. The receptor was derived from an adult in good health. Here the CDR3 reads CASSYGLRTGELFF. CDR3 DNA sequence: TGTGCCAGCAGTTATGGGCTACGCACCGGGGAGCTGTTTTTT.